The entry below gives a single TCR beta chain sequence along with its context. Its antigen is not known. Every isolated RNA sample was fully reverse transcribed, so sequencing captured expressed TCRB transcripts. The repertoire was sequenced with immunoSEQ multiplex PCR; TCRdb's copy has only in-frame clones and lacks some. Seen here are 600,000 to 700,000 clones, around 12% observed once, and the top ten hold over 0.1%. Germline lookup yields CDR1 SGDLS and CDR2 YYNGEE. The CDR3 totals 18 residues. Trimming removed 3 bases at V and 0 bases at J, with 16 bases between. The entry originates in a study of beta chain features in type 1 diabetes. Regarding the study as a whole: When Type 1 diabetes patients were examined, their TCRB CDR3s proved moderately but significantly shorter in all four CD4+ subsets.

Input material: naive CD4+ T cells from blood. The chain recombines TRBV9 with TRBJ1-6; tentatively, D is TRBD1 (5 bases). The receptor's source is a man aged 25-45 years with type 1 diabetes. The CDR3 sequence is CASSDRAGSGSYNSPLHF. CDR3 nucleotides: TGTGCCAGCAGCGACCGAGCAGGGAGCGGCTCCTATAATTCACCCCTCCACTTT.